The clone carrying this TCR beta chain was observed a single time. The sample comes from a study of blood T cells in healthy people across ages. The V segment lost 4 bases and the J segment 4 bases; nucleotides outside the gene matches: 12. This CDR3 comprises 17 residues. The germline V gene has CDR1 MGHDK and CDR2 SYGVNS. For the second PCR, which ran for about 6 to 12 cycles, a sample-barcoded 5' primer and a J-beta primer mix were used. TCRdb processed the 5' RACE reads anew with MiXCR; each CDR3 protein has one entry. The table shows about a million distinct CDR3 sequences, with 51% occurring only once.

Specimen: blood. The V gene is TRBV25-1, the J gene TRBJ2-1, with TRBD1 matching over 8 bases. The TCR originated in a woman between 55 and 75 years old in good health. CDR3 loop: CASSGRTGTGRYNEQFF. The CDR3 bases are TGTGCCAGCAGTGGGCGGACCGGGACAGGACGTTACAATGAGCAGTTCTTC.